These T cell receptor beta chains were read from a single sample in a study of blood T cells in healthy people across ages. A single record per CDR3 protein comes from TCRdb applying MiXCR to the 5' RACE reads. The sample has 750,000 to 850,000 distinct CDR3 sequences, approximately 25% seen once. The same sample was also used in a study of T cells of mothers and their children.

Sequencing was done on a sample of blood. These receptors originate from a boy aged 10-17 years in good health. Each CDR3 is given with its conserved first and last residue. A D gene is named only where the DNA matches it firmly. Size tells how often a clone was seen (once, few, many) or the class of an expanded clone, and some rows leave it out.

d_gene	abundance	j_gene	v_gene	CDR3aa	CDR3nt
.	.	TRBJ2-7	TRBV29-1	CSAIHGTTQYEQYF	TGCAGCGCCATTCACGGGACCACGCAGTACGAGCAGTACTTC
.	.	TRBJ1-4	TRBV7-9	CASSQLLRDGGNEKLFF	TGTGCCAGCAGCCAACTTCTCCGGGACGGGGGAAATGAAAAACTGTTTTTT
TRBD1	.	TRBJ2-7	TRBV4-3	CASSQAPGTGTYEQYF	TGCGCCAGCAGCCAAGCCCCCGGGACAGGGACCTACGAGCAGTACTTC
.	.	TRBJ2-3	TRBV29-1	CSVEYPGADTQYF	TGCAGCGTTGAATATCCGGGGGCAGATACGCAGTATTTT
TRBD2	.	TRBJ2-3	TRBV20-1	CSANPRASGGFSADTQYF	TGCAGTGCCAACCCCCGGGCTAGCGGGGGGTTCTCCGCGGATACGCAGTATTTT
TRBD1	few	TRBJ1-2	TRBV20-1	CSATRTGGYYGYTF	TGCAGTGCTACCCGGACAGGGGGTTACTATGGCTACACCTTC
TRBD1	few	TRBJ1-1	TRBV6-5	CASSYSFGDRGTEAFF	TGTGCCAGCAGTTATTCGTTCGGGGACAGGGGCACTGAAGCTTTCTTT
.	.	TRBJ2-2	TRBV7-9	CASSLSRTANTGELFF	TGTGCCAGCAGCTTATCGAGGACAGCTAACACCGGGGAGCTGTTTTTT
TRBD1	few	TRBJ2-7	TRBV20-1	CSKLNRDRAPYEQYF	TGCAGTAAATTGAACCGGGACAGGGCCCCCTACGAGCAGTACTTC
.	.	TRBJ2-7	TRBV7-9	CASSLRPDYEQYF	TGTGCCAGCAGCCTAAGGCCCGACTACGAGCAGTACTTC
.	.	TRBJ1-5	TRBV7-9	CASSLGRRPNQPQHF	TGTGCCAGCAGCTTGGGGCGCAGGCCCAATCAGCCCCAGCATTTT
.	.	TRBJ2-5	TRBV12-3/TRBV12-4	CASSLGTATQYF	TGTGCCAGCAGTTTAGGGACGGCTACCCAGTACTTC
TRBD1	.	TRBJ2-2	TRBV6-5	CASSYLGLGQGSTGELFF	TGTGCCAGCAGTTACTTAGGCCTCGGACAGGGAAGCACCGGGGAGCTGTTCTTT
TRBD1	few	TRBJ2-3	TRBV7-2	CASSRPTGDMSTDTQYF	TGTGCCAGCAGCCGTCCGACAGGGGACATGAGCACAGATACGCAGTACTTT